The rows below give T cell receptor beta chains drawn from one sample of a study of T cell responses to AZD1222 COVID-19 vaccine. Method: immunoSEQ multiplex PCR; TCRdb's copy keeps in-frame clones and lacks some. In the table there are roughly 150,000 clones, approximately 90% of which are singletons. The sequencing here drew on peripheral blood, taken on day 0 of AZD1222 vaccination. These receptors came from an adult in good health. The CDR3 runs from the conserved cysteine through the conserved F or W.

15 | TRBV11-1 | CASSLTDSSDYGYTF
14 | TRBV15 | CATSTMGGSAEAFF
16 | TRBV5-1 | CASSPSGVATPEKLFF
15 | TRBV6-5 | CASTKSSRTGAGYTF
14 | TRBV7-2 | CASTQGGAVYEQYF
16 | TRBV7-3 | CASSPSRLAGYNEQFF
14 | TRBV5-1 | CASSLRQGESPLHF
15 | TRBV5-1 | CASSTDLSPPYEQYF
16 | TRBV11-2 | CASSLRAGWSTGELFF
15 | TRBV5-4 | CASSLGVGSNQPQHF
20 | TRBV21-1 | CASSSAGDRGQSTYNSPLHF
13 | TRBV28 | CASMRQGAGEQFF
15 | TRBV18 | CASSPSGGSGNTIYF
14 | TRBV10-2 | CASTWDRPNTEAFF
16 | TRBV7-8 | CASSLYPDSRIYGYTF
15 | TRBV4-3 | CASSQGDGSNYGYTF
15 | TRBV24-1 | CATSEIGTWDNEQFF
17 | TRBV7-3 | CASSPYKKVAGDYGYTF
17 | TRBV9 | CASSLHRVVEYNSPLHF
14 | TRBV10-2 | CASRTENYNSPLHF
15 | TRBV5-1 | CASSLDRGRLDEQFF
15 | TRBV7-9 | CASRSVAGGTGELFF
15 | TRBV3-1/TRBV3-2 | CASTPRDRTNYGYTF
12 | TRBV6-2/TRBV6-3 | CASSYPAQPQHF
22 | TRBV28 | CASSPRFGRSGTSGTGPDTQYF
13 | TRBV19 | CASSRLVNTEAFF
16 | TRBV6-1 | CASSGPTGRINYGYTF
15 | TRBV5-1 | CASSLAGKGDSPLHF
17 | TRBV2 | CASSPGTHRSGANVLTF
14 | TRBV5-6 | CASSLGGQILQAFF
14 | TRBV19 | CASRTAGRNTEAFF
13 | TRBV28 | CASSGQSSYGYTF
17 | TRBV30 | CAWTHSRTGVLDTEAFF
16 | TRBV18 | CASSQSAGGPSDTQYF
14 | TRBV12-5 | CASVFPEVNTEAFF
12 | TRBV9 | CASSVNGGELFF
13 | TRBV2 | CASSDGRELGQFF
15 | TRBV4-1 | CASSQAGSTSYGYTF
15 | TRBV5-4 | CASTQKRGAYNEQFF
16 | TRBV25-1 | CASSEYPGQVPYEQYF
12 | TRBV2 | CASSVLLDGYTF
15 | TRBV7-2 | CASSEAIGGWETQYF
13 | TRBV6-5 | CASRGGQRNTIYF
15 | TRBV27 | CASSSAGQGLYEQYF
16 | TRBV19 | CASSIEGRSGNSPLHF
15 | TRBV27 | CASSMGPKGDYGYTF
18 | TRBV4-3 | CASSRMHDPGQASYGYTF
14 | TRBV5-1 | CASSLEPGTTEAFF
14 | TRBV25-1 | CARIRGPDPYGYTF
19 | TRBV11-2 | CASSLTLGERTGSSYEQYF
14 | TRBV15 | CATSPRGGGSGYTF
17 | TRBV7-2 | CASSLQFLRSGSEKLFF
18 | TRBV6-1 | CASSEGQGALYSNQPQHF
14 | TRBV5-6 | CASSFGTGNYGYTF
16 | TRBV6-2/TRBV6-3 | CASSFSPGRRRNEQFF
15 | TRBV18 | CASSPSADRNNEQFF
15 | TRBV3-1/TRBV3-2 | CASSRPGLVTNEQFF
15 | TRBV6-5 | CASTDSGRAGNTIYF